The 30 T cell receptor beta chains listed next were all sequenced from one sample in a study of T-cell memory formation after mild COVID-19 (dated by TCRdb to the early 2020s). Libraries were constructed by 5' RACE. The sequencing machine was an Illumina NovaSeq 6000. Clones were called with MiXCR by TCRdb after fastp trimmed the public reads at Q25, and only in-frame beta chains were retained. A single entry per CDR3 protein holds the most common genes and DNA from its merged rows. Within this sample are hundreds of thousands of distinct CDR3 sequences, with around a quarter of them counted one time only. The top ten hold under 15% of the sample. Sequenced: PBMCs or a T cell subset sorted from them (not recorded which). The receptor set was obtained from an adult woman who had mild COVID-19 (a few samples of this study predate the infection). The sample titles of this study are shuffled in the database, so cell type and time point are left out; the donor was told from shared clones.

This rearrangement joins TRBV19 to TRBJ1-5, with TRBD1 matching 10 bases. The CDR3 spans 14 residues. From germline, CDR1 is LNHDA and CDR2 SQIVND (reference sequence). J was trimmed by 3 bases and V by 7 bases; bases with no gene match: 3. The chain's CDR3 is CASKTGGYNQPQHF. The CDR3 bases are TGTGCCAGTAAGACAGGGGGCTACAATCAGCCCCAGCATTTT.

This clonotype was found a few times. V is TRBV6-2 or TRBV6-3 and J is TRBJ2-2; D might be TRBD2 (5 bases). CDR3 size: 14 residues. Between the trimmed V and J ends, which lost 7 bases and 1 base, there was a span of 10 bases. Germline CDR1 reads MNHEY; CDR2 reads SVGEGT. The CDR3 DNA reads TGTGCCAGCAACAGACTAATGAACACCGGGGAGCTGTTTTTT. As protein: CASNRLMNTGELFF.

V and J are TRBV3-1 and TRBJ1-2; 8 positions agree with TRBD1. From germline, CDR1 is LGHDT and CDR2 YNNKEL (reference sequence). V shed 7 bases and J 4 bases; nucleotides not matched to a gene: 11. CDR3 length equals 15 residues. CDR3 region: CASTLSDRGGYGYTF. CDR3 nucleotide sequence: TGTGCCAGCACCTTATCCGACAGGGGAGGCTATGGCTACACCTTC.

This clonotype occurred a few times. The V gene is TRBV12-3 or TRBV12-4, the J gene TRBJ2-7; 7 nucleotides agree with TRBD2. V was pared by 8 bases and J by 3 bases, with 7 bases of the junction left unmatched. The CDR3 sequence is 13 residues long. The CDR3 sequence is CASPWGGNYEQYF. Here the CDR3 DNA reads TGTGCCAGCCCCTGGGGGGGAAACTACGAGCAGTACTTC.

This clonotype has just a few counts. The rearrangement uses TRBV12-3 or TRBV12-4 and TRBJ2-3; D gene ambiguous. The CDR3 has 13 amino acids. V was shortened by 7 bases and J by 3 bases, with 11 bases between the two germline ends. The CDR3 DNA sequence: TGTGCCAGCAATGACCAATTGACAGATACGCAGTATTTT. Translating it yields CASNDQLTDTQYF.

As DNA, the CDR3 is TGCAGCGTTGAAGGCAGGCGCCCCTACGAGCAGTACTTC. Translation: CSVEGRRPYEQYF. V gene TRBV29-1 combines with J gene TRBJ2-7; D unclear. Germline V gives CDR1 SQVTM, CDR2 ANQGSEA. The CDR3 length is 13 residues. V was shortened by 1 base and J by 2 bases, with 9 bases between the two germline ends.

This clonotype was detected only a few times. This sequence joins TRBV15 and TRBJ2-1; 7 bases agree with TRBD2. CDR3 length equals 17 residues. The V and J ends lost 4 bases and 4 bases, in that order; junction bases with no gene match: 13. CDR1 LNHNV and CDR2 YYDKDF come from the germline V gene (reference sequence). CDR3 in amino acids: CATSKGTREGRYNEQFF. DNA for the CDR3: TGTGCCACCAGCAAGGGGACGAGGGAGGGCCGATACAATGAGCAGTTCTTC.

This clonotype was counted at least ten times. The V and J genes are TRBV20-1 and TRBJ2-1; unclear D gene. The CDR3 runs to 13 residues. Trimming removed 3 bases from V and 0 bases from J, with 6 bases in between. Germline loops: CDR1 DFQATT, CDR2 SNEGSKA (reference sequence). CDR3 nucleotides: TGCAGTGCTAGGGAGAGCTCCTACAATGAGCAGTTCTTC. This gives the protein CSARESSYNEQFF.

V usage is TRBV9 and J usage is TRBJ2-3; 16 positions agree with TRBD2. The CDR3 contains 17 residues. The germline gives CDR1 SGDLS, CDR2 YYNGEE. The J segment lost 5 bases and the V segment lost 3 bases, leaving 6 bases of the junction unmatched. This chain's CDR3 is CASSGGLAGGPVDTQYF. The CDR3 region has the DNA TGTGCCAGCAGCGGGGGACTAGCGGGAGGGCCCGTAGATACGCAGTATTTT.

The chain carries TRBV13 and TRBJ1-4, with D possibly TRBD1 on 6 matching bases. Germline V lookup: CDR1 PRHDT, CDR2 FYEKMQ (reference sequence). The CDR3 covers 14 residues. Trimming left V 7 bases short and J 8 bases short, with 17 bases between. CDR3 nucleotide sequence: TGTGCCAGCAAAATGAGGGGGGGGTCGGAAAAACTGTTTTTT. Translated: CASKMRGGSEKLFF.

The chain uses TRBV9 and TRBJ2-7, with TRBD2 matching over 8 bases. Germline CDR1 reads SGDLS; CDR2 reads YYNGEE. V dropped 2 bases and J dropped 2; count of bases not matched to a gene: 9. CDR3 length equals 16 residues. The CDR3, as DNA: TGTGCCAGCAGCGTCTCAGCGGGAGCTAAAACCTACGAGCAGTACTTC. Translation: CASSVSAGAKTYEQYF.

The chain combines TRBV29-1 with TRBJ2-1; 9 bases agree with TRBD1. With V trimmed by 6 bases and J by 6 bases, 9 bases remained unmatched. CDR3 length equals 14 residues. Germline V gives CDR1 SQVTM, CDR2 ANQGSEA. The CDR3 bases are TGCAGCGTGGGTACAGGGGGCGTTATCAATGAGCAGTTCTTC. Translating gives CSVGTGGVINEQFF.

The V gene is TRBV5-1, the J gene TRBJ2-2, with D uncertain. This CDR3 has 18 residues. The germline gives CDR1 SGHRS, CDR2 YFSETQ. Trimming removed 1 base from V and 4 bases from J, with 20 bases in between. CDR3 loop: CASSLLISLDSSTGELFF. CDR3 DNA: TGCGCCAGCAGCTTGTTGATCAGTCTTGATTCAAGCACCGGGGAGCTGTTTTTT.

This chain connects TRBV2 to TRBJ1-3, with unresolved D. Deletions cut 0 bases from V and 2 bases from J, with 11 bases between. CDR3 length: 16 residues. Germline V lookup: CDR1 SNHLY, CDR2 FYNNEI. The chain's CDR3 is CASSEAPRAAGNTIYF. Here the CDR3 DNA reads TGTGCCAGCAGTGAAGCGCCACGGGCCGCTGGAAACACCATATATTTT.

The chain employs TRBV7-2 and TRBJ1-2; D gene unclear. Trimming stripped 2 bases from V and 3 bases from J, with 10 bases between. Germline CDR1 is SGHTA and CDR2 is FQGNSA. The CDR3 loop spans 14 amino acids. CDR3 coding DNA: TGTGCCAGCAGCTTAATGGAGGGAGACTATGGCTACACCTTC. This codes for CASSLMEGDYGYTF.

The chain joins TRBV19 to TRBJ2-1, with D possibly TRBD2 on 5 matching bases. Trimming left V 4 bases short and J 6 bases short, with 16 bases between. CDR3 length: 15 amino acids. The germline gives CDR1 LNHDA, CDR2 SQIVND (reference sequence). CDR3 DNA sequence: TGTGCCAGTAGTAATCCCGAGACGGGGAGCAATGAGCAGTTCTTC. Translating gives CASSNPETGSNEQFF. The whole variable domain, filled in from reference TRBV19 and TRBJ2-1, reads DGGITQSPKYLFRKEGQNVTLSCEQNLNHDAMYWYRQDPGQGLRLIYYSQIVNDFQKGDIAEGYSVSREKKESFPLTVTSAQKNPTAFYLCASSNPETGSNEQFFGPGTRLTVL.

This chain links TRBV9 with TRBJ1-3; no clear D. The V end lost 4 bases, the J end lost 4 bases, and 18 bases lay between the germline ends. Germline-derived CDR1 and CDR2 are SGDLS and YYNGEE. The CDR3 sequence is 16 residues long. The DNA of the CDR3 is TGTGCCAGCAGCCCTTTGTCTTGGACTGAGGGAAACACCATATATTTT. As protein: CASSPLSWTEGNTIYF.

CDR3 amino acids: CASSSGVVVANEKLFF. The CDR3 nucleotides are TGTGCCAGCAGCTCAGGGGTTGTAGTTGCTAATGAAAAACTGTTTTTT. The chain uses TRBV7-9 and TRBJ1-4; D possibly corresponds to TRBD1 (6 bases). CDR1 is SEHNR, CDR2 FQNEAQ, per germline (reference sequence). The CDR3 length is 16 residues. V was trimmed by 4 bases and J by 3 bases, leaving 15 bases between them.

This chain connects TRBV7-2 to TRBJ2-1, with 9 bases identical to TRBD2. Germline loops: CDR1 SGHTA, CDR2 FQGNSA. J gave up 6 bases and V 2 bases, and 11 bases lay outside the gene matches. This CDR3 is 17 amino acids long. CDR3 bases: TGTGCCAGCAGCTTACCGGCCGGGACTAGCAGGGGCAATGAGCAGTTCTTC. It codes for CASSLPAGTSRGNEQFF.

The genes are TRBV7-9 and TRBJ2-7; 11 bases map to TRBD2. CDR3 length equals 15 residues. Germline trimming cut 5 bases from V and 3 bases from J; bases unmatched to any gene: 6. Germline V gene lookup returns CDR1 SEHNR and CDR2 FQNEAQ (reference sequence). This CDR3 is CASSLPSGRIYEQYF. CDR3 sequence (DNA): TGTGCCAGCAGCCTTCCTAGCGGGAGGATCTACGAGCAGTACTTC.

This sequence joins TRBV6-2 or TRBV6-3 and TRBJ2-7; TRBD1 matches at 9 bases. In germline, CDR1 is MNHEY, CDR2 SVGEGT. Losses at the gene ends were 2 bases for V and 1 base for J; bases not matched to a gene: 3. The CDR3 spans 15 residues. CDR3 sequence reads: CASSYRGTGSYEQYF. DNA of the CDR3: TGTGCCAGCAGTTACCGGGGGACAGGGTCCTACGAGCAGTACTTC.

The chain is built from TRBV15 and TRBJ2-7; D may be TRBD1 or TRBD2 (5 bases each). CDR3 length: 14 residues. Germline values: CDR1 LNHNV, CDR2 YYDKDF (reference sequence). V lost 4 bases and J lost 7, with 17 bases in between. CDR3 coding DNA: TGTGCCACCAGCACCCGGGACGTTTTTAGGGAGCAGTACTTC. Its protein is CATSTRDVFREQYF.

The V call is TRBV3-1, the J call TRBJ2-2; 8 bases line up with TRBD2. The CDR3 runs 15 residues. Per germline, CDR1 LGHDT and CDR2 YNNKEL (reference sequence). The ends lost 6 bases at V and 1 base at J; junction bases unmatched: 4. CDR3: CASRGLGQNTGELFF. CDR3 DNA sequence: TGTGCCAGCAGGGGACTAGGACAGAACACCGGGGAGCTGTTTTTT.

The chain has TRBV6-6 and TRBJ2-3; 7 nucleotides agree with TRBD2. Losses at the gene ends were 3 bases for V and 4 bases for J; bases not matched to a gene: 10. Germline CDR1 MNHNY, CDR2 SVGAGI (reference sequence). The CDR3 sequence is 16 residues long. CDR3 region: CASSYSHSGSSDTQYF. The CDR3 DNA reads TGTGCCAGCAGTTATTCCCATAGCGGGTCTTCAGATACGCAGTATTTT.

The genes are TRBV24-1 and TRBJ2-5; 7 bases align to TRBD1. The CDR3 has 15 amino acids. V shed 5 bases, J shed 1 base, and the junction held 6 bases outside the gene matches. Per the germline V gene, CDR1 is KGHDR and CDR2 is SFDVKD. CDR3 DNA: TGTGCCACCAGTGGGGGACAGTCAGTCCAAGAGACCCAGTACTTC. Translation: CATSGGQSVQETQYF.

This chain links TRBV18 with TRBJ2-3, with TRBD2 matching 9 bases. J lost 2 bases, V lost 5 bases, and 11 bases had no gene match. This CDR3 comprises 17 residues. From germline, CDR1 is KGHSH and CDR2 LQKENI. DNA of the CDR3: TGTGCCAGCTCAGCTGGGATGTTAGCGGGAGACACAGATACGCAGTATTTT. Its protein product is CASSAGMLAGDTDTQYF. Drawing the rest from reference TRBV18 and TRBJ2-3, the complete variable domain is NAGVMQNPRHLVRRRGQEARLRCSPMKGHSHVYWYRQLPEEGLKFMVYLQKENIIDESGMPKERFSAEFPKEGPSILRIQQVVRGDSAAYFCASSAGMLAGDTDTQYFGPGTRLTVL.

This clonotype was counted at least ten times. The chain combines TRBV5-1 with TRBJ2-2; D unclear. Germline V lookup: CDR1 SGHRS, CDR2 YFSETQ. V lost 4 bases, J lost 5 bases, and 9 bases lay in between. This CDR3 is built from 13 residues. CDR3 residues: CASSLDGTGELFF. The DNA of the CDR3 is TGCGCCAGCAGCCTGGACGGAACCGGGGAGCTGTTTTTT.

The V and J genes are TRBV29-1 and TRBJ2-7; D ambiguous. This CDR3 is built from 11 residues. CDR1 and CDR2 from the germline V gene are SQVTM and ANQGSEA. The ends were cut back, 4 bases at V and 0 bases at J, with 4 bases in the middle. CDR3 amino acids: CSVGYSYEQYF. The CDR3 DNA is TGCAGCGTTGGCTACTCCTACGAGCAGTACTTC.

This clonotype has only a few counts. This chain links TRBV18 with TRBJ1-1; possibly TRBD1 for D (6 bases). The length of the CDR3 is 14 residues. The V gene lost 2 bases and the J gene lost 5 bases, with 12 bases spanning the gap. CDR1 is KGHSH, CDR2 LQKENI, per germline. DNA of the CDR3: TGTGCCAGCTCACCAACACAGGGTCGGACTGAAGCTTTCTTT. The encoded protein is CASSPTQGRTEAFF.

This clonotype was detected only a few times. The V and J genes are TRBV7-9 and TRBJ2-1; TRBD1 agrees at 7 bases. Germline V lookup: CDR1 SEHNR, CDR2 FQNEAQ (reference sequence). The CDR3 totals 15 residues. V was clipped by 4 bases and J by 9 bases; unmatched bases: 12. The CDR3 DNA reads TGTGCCAGCAGCTCAACCCAGACAGGGATAGCTGAGCAGTTCTTC. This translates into CASSSTQTGIAEQFF.